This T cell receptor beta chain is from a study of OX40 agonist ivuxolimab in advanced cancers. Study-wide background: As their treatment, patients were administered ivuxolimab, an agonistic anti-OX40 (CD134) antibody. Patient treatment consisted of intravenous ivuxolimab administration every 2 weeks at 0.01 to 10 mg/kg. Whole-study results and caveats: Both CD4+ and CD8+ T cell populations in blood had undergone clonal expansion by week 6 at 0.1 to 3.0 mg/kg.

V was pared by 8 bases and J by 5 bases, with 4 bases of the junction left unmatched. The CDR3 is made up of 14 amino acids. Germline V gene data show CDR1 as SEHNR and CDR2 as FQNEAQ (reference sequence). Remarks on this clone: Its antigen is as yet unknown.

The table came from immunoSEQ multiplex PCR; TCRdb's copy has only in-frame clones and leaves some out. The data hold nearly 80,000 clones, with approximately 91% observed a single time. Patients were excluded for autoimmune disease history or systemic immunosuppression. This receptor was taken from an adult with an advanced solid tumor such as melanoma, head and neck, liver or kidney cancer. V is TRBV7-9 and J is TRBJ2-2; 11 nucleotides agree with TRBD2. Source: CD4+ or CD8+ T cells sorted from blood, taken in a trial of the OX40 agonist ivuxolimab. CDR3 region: CASLTSGRTGELFF. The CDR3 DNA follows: TGTGCCAGCCTTACTAGCGGGAGAACCGGGGAGCTGTTTTTT.